The T cell receptor (beta chain) described here comes from a study of cytomegalovirus exposure and HLA in healthy donors (TCRdb year 2017). About the study as a whole: A later analysis indicated that the roughly 130 validation repertoires were generated on the platform also employed for the 650 to 850 repertoires of the first cohort. The study aimed to test whether cataloging public T cell receptors could reveal signatures of past pathogen exposure. Along with the roughly 710-subject first cohort, a separate validation cohort of over a hundred different subjects was used. High-throughput TCR immunosequencing, statistical association of individual TCRs with disease status, and machine learning were combined to predict cytomegalovirus infection status. The research as a whole found: According to the authors, the approach could potentially be generalized to other disease states and immunological phenotypes. In a later analysis, TCRs clustered in the first cohort were found to also tend to co-occur in the 120 or so validation repertoires, with 90% to 95% of cluster scores above 0. All 120 or so repertoires were used to score co-occurrence in the validation cohort in a later analysis, because that analysis had no HLA typing for the cohort. Most TCR sequences were seen in very few donors, while some public TCRs were found in many individuals. In vitro tests confirmed that a few of the cytomegalovirus-associated TCR beta chains recognize cytomegalovirus antigens. In both the original and validation cohorts, the classifier was reported to diagnose cytomegalovirus status with high specificity and sensitivity. The study listed 164 TCR beta chains as associated with cytomegalovirus.

For CDR1 and CDR2, the germline V gene lists SGHTS and YDEGEE. Spanning cysteine to phenylalanine, the CDR3 consists of 14 amino acids. The sequence is cut down to CDR3 DNA, 42 bases in frame from base 1. Ends trimmed: V by 3 bases, J by 5 bases; bases unmatched to a gene: 4. Receptor libraries were prepared by the immunoSEQ multiplex PCR assay. The study's processing was this. A statistical classification framework was developed to diagnose cytomegalovirus status using the catalog of TCR beta chain sequences. Imported from immuneACCESS, the table was reduced by TCRdb to in-frame sequences with V and J called. These copies leave out some clones; in studies compared against another copy, an unresolved V gene accounts for under half, and the cause of the remainder is not known. V and J calls and clone size are given by that table; D and trimming were obtained from the DNA. Present in this sample are fewer than 200,000 clones, 96% of which were seen just once. Clones ranked in the top ten supply roughly 1% of the sample.

Donors formed part of the validation cohort, which comprised 120 subjects and was distinct from the first cohort of 670 or so subjects. With respect to this clone: No cognate antigen has been identified for it. Base quality data are lacking; no much larger clone is found one base away.

Sample: PBMCs. The TCR sequence derives from a woman aged 18-29 years in good health and CMV-seronegative. The chain was built from TRBV5-8 and TRBJ2-2; the junction holds 7 bases that match TRBD1. At the DNA level, the sequence is TGTGCCAGCAGCTACCGACAGGGAACCGGGGAGCTGTTTTTT. Its translation reads: CASSYRQGTGELFF.